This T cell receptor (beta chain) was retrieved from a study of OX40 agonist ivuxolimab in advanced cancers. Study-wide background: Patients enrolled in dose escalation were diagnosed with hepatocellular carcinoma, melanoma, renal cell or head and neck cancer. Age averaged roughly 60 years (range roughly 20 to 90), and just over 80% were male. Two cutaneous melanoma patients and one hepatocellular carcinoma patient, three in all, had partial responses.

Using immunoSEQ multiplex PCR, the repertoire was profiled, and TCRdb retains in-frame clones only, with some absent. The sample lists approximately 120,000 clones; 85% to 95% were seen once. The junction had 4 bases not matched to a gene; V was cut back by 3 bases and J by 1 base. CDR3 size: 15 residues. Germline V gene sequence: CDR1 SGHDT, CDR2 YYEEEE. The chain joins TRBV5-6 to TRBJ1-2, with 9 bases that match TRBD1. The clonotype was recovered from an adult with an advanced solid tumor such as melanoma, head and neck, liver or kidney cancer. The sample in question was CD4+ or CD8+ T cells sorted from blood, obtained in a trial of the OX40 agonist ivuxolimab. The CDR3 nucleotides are TGTGCCAGCAGCTCCATGGACAGGGGTAACTATGGCTACACCTTC. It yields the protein CASSSMDRGNYGYTF.